This T cell receptor (beta chain) was captured in a study of shared clonotypes between healthy human individuals. V lost 6 bases and J 0 bases, leaving 12 bases between the germline ends. The CDR3 consists of 14 residues. CDR1 and CDR2 (germline): MNHEY, SVGAGI. This table comes from immunoSEQ multiplex PCR, and its TCRdb copy is limited to in-frame clones, with some not included. This sample carries approximately 1.5 million clones, just under 99% of them seen once, and the ten largest clones take roughly 0.36%. This clone was seen just once. The V and J genes are TRBV6-5 and TRBJ2-7; D ambiguous. The sample taken for sequencing was naive CD4+ T cells sorted from blood. Subset reported: CD45RA+ positively selected. The clonotype comes from a man aged 25 to 45 in good health. As DNA, the CDR3 is TGTGCCAGCAGCCGAACGATAAGCTCCTACGAGCAGTACTTC. Its translation is CASSRTISSYEQYF.